These 21 T cell receptor beta chains came from one sample sequenced in a study of cytomegalovirus exposure and HLA in healthy donors. Assay used: immunoSEQ multiplex PCR; TCRdb lists only in-frame clones, some missing. The table includes tens of thousands of clones, 84% detected once. The sample consisted of PBMCs. The receptors here all came from a woman under 30 in good health and CMV-seropositive.

The genes are TRBV7-9 and TRBJ2-5; TRBD1 matches at 7 bases. With 5 bases clipped from V and 2 bases from J, the junction kept 14 bases outside the gene matches. Germline CDR1 is SEHNR and CDR2 is FQNEAQ (reference sequence). The CDR3 has 17 amino acids. The DNA of the CDR3 is TGTGCCAGCAGCCCAACAGGGGCTAGGTCTTGGCAAGAGACCCAGTACTTC. Protein product: CASSPTGARSWQETQYF. The variable domain in full, with the rest retrieved from reference TRBV7-9 and TRBJ2-5, is DTGVSQNPRHKITKRGQNVTFRCDPISEHNRLYWYRQTLGQGPEFLTYFQNEAQLEKSRLLSDRFSAERPKGSFSTLEIQRTEQGDSAMYLCASSPTGARSWQETQYFGPGTRLLVL.

The V gene is TRBV5-1, the J gene TRBJ2-7; 13 bases align to TRBD2. J was trimmed by 2 bases and V by 2 bases; bases with no gene match: 1. There are 15 residues in the CDR3. From germline, CDR1 is SGHRS and CDR2 YFSETQ. In DNA, the CDR3 is TGCGCCAGCAGCTTAACTAGCGGGGGGGCCTACGAGCAGTACTTC. This codes for CASSLTSGGAYEQYF.

The chain recombines TRBV18 with TRBJ1-2; 9 bases are shared with TRBD1. Trimming took 2 bases from V and 4 from J; bases not matched to a gene: 14. The CDR3 extends over 18 amino acids. In germline, CDR1 is KGHSH, CDR2 LQKENI. CDR3 protein: CASSPGRDRVSSSYGYTF. In DNA, the CDR3 is TGTGCCAGCTCACCAGGCCGGGACAGGGTATCGTCAAGCTATGGCTACACCTTC.

This chain joins TRBV4-3 and TRBJ1-4, with 11 bases lining up with TRBD1. V was pared by 4 bases and J by 4 bases, with 2 bases of the junction left unmatched. The CDR3 extends over 15 amino acids. Germline assignment: CDR1 LGHNA and CDR2 YSLEER. The CDR3 loop is CASSRTGGDNEKLFF. The CDR3 nucleotides read TGCGCCAGCAGCCGGACAGGGGGCGATAATGAAAAACTGTTTTTT.

The chain uses TRBV10-3 and TRBJ2-7; 7 nucleotides align to TRBD2. Germline V gene data show CDR1 as ENHRY and CDR2 as SYGVKD. The CDR3 has 15 residues. The junction had 7 bases not matched to a gene; V was cut back by 2 bases and J by 3 bases. The CDR3 reads CAISEAGTTGYEQYF. For the CDR3, the DNA is TGTGCCATCAGTGAGGCAGGGACTACCGGCTACGAGCAGTACTTC.

The chain couples TRBV11-2 to TRBJ1-2, with D unresolved. This CDR3 region has 14 residues. CDR1 and CDR2 from the germline V gene are SGHAT and FQNNGV. V lost 0 bases and J lost 6, with 11 bases in between. CDR3 bases: TGTGCCAGCAGCTTAGACCTCGGTACGCATGGCTACACCTTC. Translating it yields CASSLDLGTHGYTF.

V is TRBV30 and J is TRBJ2-3; 11 bases fit TRBD2. This CDR3 is built from 16 residues. The V segment lost 2 bases and the J segment 0 bases; nucleotides outside the gene matches: 4. CDR1 is GTSNPN, CDR2 SVGIG, per germline (reference sequence). CDR3 in amino acids: CAWSSGTSGSTDTQYF. The CDR3 DNA is TGTGCCTGGAGTTCGGGGACTAGCGGTAGCACAGATACGCAGTATTTT.

The chain links TRBV5-4 to TRBJ1-2; 8 nucleotides agree with TRBD1. The V segment lost 6 bases and the J segment 0 bases; nucleotides outside the gene matches: 4. The CDR3 has 14 amino acids. CDR1 SGHNT and CDR2 YYREEE come from the germline V gene (reference sequence). The CDR3 sequence is CASNWDRTNYGYTF. The DNA for the CDR3 is TGTGCCAGCAACTGGGACAGGACTAACTATGGCTACACCTTC.

This clone has a handful of counts. The rearrangement links TRBV27 to TRBJ1-1; D unclear. CDR3 length: 14 residues. Trimming took 7 bases from V and 0 from J, leaving 12 bases between them. The germline CDR1 and CDR2 sequences are MNHEY and SMNVEV (reference sequence). In DNA form, the CDR3 reads TGTGCCAGCAACCCGACATTTATGAACACTGAAGCTTTCTTT. It translates to CASNPTFMNTEAFF.

V usage is TRBV7-9 and J usage is TRBJ1-6; 9 nucleotides match TRBD1. The CDR3 contains 17 residues. V was pared by 5 bases and J by 1 base, with 6 bases of the junction left unmatched. Germline loops: CDR1 SEHNR, CDR2 FQNEAQ (reference sequence). CDR3 in amino acids: CASSRDRGRSYNSPLHF. DNA of the CDR3: TGTGCCAGCAGCCGAGACAGGGGGAGGTCCTATAATTCACCCCTCCACTTT.

The gene calls are TRBV6-5 and TRBJ2-6; D not certain. This CDR3 is 16 amino acids long. CDR1 MNHEY and CDR2 SVGAGI come from the germline V gene. V was clipped by 0 bases and J by 2 bases, with 8 bases between them. The chain's CDR3 is CASSYSWATGANVLTF. The CDR3 coding sequence is TGTGCCAGCAGTTACTCTTGGGCGACTGGGGCCAACGTCCTGACTTTC.

The chain carries TRBV5-1 and TRBJ1-5; 12 bases fit TRBD1. After removal of 4 bases from V and 7 bases from J, the junction contained 9 bases not matched to a gene. The CDR3 sequence is 16 residues long. Germline assignment: CDR1 SGHRS and CDR2 YFSETQ. DNA of the CDR3: TGCGCCAGCAGCAACCGGGACAGGGGGCCTGGACAGCCCCAGCATTTT. Its translation: CASSNRDRGPGQPQHF.

This rearrangement joins TRBV7-2 to TRBJ1-5; a weak D match, TRBD1 (6 bases). Trimming removed 3 bases at V and 3 bases at J, with 12 bases between. CDR3 size: 15 residues. Germline V CDR1 and CDR2: SGHTA, FQGNSA. CDR3 DNA: TGTGCCAGCAGCTTGACGACAGGCGACAATCAGCCCCAGCATTTT. Translating gives CASSLTTGDNQPQHF.

The chain combines TRBV10-1 with TRBJ1-1, with D possibly matching TRBD1 (5 bases). Deletions cut 2 bases from V and 4 bases from J, with 11 bases between. CDR1 is WNHNN, CDR2 SYGVQD, per germline (reference sequence). CDR3 length: 14 residues. CDR3 protein: CASSEQGPATEAFF. The CDR3 DNA follows: TGCGCCAGCAGTGAGCAGGGCCCCGCCACTGAAGCTTTCTTT.

This rearrangement joins TRBV19 to TRBJ1-6, with 8 bases matching TRBD1. V trimming: 6 bases; J trimming: 9 bases; junction bases outside the gene matches: 10. CDR3 length equals 15 residues. Germline V gene sequence: CDR1 LNHDA, CDR2 SQIVND (reference sequence). CDR3 amino acids: CASRRAGTGVSPLHF. The CDR3 nucleotides read TGTGCCAGTAGAAGAGCCGGGACAGGAGTTTCACCCCTCCACTTT.

This chain joins TRBV10-1 and TRBJ1-6, with 7 bases lining up with TRBD1. This CDR3 contains 14 residues. Per germline, CDR1 WNHNN and CDR2 SYGVQD (reference sequence). V was clipped by 5 bases and J by 9 bases; unmatched bases: 7. CDR3 in amino acids: CASSRGGSGSPLHF. DNA for the CDR3: TGCGCCAGCAGTCGAGGGGGCAGTGGTTCACCCCTCCACTTT.

The V gene is TRBV5-6, the J gene TRBJ1-6; a weak D match, TRBD1 (6 bases). The germline V and J ends were trimmed by 4 bases and 0 bases, with 17 bases remaining between them. CDR1 is SGHDT, CDR2 YYEEEE, per germline. The CDR3 sequence is 18 residues long. The CDR3 here is CASSEAGDLTSYNSPLHF. CDR3 DNA: TGTGCCAGCAGCGAGGCAGGGGACCTCACCTCCTATAATTCACCCCTCCACTTT. The entire variable domain, with the rest obtained from reference TRBV5-6 and TRBJ1-6, is as follows: DAGVTQSPTHLIKTRGQQVTLRCSPKSGHDTVSWYQQALGQGPQFIFQYYEEEERQRGNFPDRFSGHQFPNYSSELNVNALLLGDSALYLCASSEAGDLTSYNSPLHFGNGTRLTVT.

V and J are TRBV5-6 and TRBJ2-2; D possibly corresponds to TRBD1 (5 bases). V dropped 0 bases and J dropped 0 bases, with 12 bases sitting between them. Per germline, CDR1 SGHDT and CDR2 YYEEEE. This CDR3 is 17 amino acids long. CDR3 nucleotide sequence: TGTGCCAGCAGCTTGGAGGGCAGGGATGCGAACACCGGGGAGCTGTTTTTT. Protein sequence: CASSLEGRDANTGELFF. The complete variable domain, with remaining parts taken from reference TRBV5-6 and TRBJ2-2, reads DAGVTQSPTHLIKTRGQQVTLRCSPKSGHDTVSWYQQALGQGPQFIFQYYEEEERQRGNFPDRFSGHQFPNYSSELNVNALLLGDSALYLCASSLEGRDANTGELFFGEGSRLTVL.

The chain joins TRBV5-1 to TRBJ1-2; 8 positions match TRBD1. Germline values: CDR1 SGHRS, CDR2 YFSETQ. The CDR3 is 15 amino acids. The ends lost 4 bases at V and 3 bases at J; junction bases unmatched: 8. CDR3 protein: CASSKGQGVDYGYTF. DNA of the CDR3: TGCGCCAGCAGCAAAGGACAGGGCGTGGACTATGGCTACACCTTC.

This clone was recorded at least ten times. The chain links TRBV7-9 to TRBJ1-1; a possible D gene is TRBD1 (6 bases). V lost 5 bases and J lost 14, with 21 bases in between. The CDR3 is made up of 13 amino acids. CDR1 is SEHNR and CDR2 is FQNEAQ in the germline V gene (reference sequence). The CDR3 nucleotides are TGTGCCAGCAGCCCCTGGACAGAAGGTATTAGCTTCTTT. Its translation: CASSPWTEGISFF.

The rearrangement uses TRBV21-1 and TRBJ1-2; TRBD1 reflects the table's D call only, with no check against the DNA. TRBV21-1 is described as a pseudogene. The CDR3 consists of 14 residues. The CDR3 loop is CASSGRQGFYGYTF. The CDR3 DNA sequence: TGTGCCAGCAGCGGCCGACAGGGATTCTATGGCTACACCTTC.